This T cell receptor beta chain was sequenced for a study of cytomegalovirus exposure and HLA in healthy donors. Findings of the study overall: A prior analysis recorded that most TCR beta V segments were productive about 90% or about 30% of the time. Later analysis demonstrated an association between a missense DCLRE1C variant and TCR beta V- and J-gene trimming. TCR beta chains numbering some 150 were designated cytomegalovirus-associated.

The length of the CDR3 is 19 residues. The germline V gene has CDR1 SGDLS and CDR2 YYNGEE. With 3 bases removed from V and 2 bases from J, the gap between germline ends came to 24 bases. The study ran its PCR with 60 Vbeta and 13 Jbeta primers. Libraries were prepared by immunoSEQ multiplex PCR; TCRdb keeps only in-frame clonotypes and omits some of them. Among under 200,000 clones listed, around 75% were seen once. As for this clone: Its antigen is undetermined.

Sequencing was done on a sample of PBMCs. This sequence joins TRBV9 and TRBJ2-4; D might be TRBD1 (6 bases). This TCR came from a male donor in good health and CMV-seronegative. The CDR3 reads CASSAEGEQGLGTKNIQYF. In nucleotides, the CDR3 is TGTGCCAGCAGCGCAGAGGGGGAACAGGGATTGGGGACCAAAAACATTCAGTACTTC.